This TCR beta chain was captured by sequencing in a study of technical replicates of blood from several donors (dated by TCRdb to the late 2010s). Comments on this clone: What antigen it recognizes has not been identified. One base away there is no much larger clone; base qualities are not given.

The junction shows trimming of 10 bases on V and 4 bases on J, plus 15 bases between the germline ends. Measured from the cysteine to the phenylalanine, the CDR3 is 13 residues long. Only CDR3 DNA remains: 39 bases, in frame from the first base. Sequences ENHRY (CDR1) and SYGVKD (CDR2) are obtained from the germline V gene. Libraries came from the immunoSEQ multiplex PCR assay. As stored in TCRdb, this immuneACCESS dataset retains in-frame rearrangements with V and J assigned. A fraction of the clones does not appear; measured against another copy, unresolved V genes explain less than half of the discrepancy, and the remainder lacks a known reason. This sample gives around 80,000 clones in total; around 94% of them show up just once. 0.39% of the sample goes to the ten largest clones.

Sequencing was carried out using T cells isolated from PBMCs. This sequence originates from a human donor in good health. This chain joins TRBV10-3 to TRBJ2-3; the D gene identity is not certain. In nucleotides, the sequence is TGTGCCACCACGCCCTCCGAGTCAGATACGCAGTATTTT. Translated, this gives CATTPSESDTQYF.